What follows are 27 T cell receptor beta chains derived from one specimen sequenced in a study of blood T cell repertoires in COVID-19. Sequencing was performed with immunoSEQ multiplex PCR; in TCRdb, only in-frame clones are kept and a portion is missing. The sample consists of around 140,000 clones, about four fifths of them appearing once. What was sequenced was peripheral blood. All receptors derive from a man between 65 and 80 years old who had recovered from COVID-19.

CDR3 in DNA: TGTGCCAGCTCGCGCCGCCTAGCGGAACTGACGAGCTCCTACAATGAGCAGTTCTTC. Translation gives CASSRRLAELTSSYNEQFF. The gene calls are TRBV18 and TRBJ2-1; TRBD2 aligns across 7 bases. The V gene end was trimmed by 6 bases and the J gene end by 0 bases; junction bases not matched to a gene: 17. The CDR3 extends over 19 amino acids. Germline CDR1 reads KGHSH; CDR2 reads LQKENI.

This chain links TRBV27 with TRBJ1-2, with a possible D match to TRBD1 (5 bases). Germline lookup yields CDR1 MNHEY and CDR2 SMNVEV (reference sequence). V gave up 1 base and J gave up 0 bases, with 12 bases separating them. This CDR3 has 16 amino acids. CDR3 region: CASSLFGQRANYGYTF. In DNA form, the CDR3 reads TGTGCCAGCAGTTTATTTGGACAAAGAGCTAACTATGGCTACACCTTC.

The chain employs TRBV9 and TRBJ2-4, with D tentatively TRBD1 (6 bases). The CDR3 contains 13 residues. Germline V gene sequence: CDR1 SGDLS, CDR2 YYNGEE. Between the trimmed V and J ends, which lost 4 bases and 8 bases, there was a span of 13 bases. The CDR3 is CASSPGSGDIQYF. CDR3 nucleotides: TGTGCCAGCAGCCCAGGATCAGGGGACATTCAGTACTTC.

This clone has only a few counts. The chain links TRBV10-1 to TRBJ2-2; 9 bases agree with TRBD1. Germline assignment: CDR1 WNHNN and CDR2 SYGVQD (reference sequence). The CDR3 has 16 amino acids. The ends lost 4 bases at V and 4 bases at J; junction bases unmatched: 7. CDR3 amino acids: CASSAPGQGVTGELFF. CDR3 sequence (DNA): TGCGCCAGCAGTGCCCCGGGACAGGGAGTCACCGGGGAGCTGTTTTTT.

This chain links TRBV3-1 (or the pseudogene TRBV3-2) with TRBJ1-1; a weak D match, TRBD1 (6 bases). V was cut by 1 base and J by 1 base, with 13 bases left in between. The CDR3 runs to 16 residues. The germline CDR1 and CDR2 sequences are LGHDT and YNNKEL (reference sequence). DNA of the CDR3: TGTGCCAGCAGCCAAGGGGCAGGGGCCCGGAACACTGAAGCTTTCTTT. Amino acids: CASSQGAGARNTEAFF.

The rearrangement joins TRBV30 to TRBJ1-5, with 9 bases matching TRBD1. The CDR3 is 17 amino acids. Germline V CDR1 and CDR2: GTSNPN, SVGIG (reference sequence). With 1 base clipped from V and 2 bases from J, the junction kept 9 bases outside the gene matches. CDR3 DNA: TGTGCCTGGAGTGGCGAGACAGGGGGAGTCGGCAATCAGCCCCAGCATTTT. This codes for CAWSGETGGVGNQPQHF.

The J gene is TRBJ1-1, the V gene TRBV19, with a tentative D call TRBD1 (6 bases). Trimming pared 3 bases from V and 2 bases from J, leaving 19 bases between. The CDR3 loop spans 17 amino acids. Looked up from germline, CDR1 is LNHDA and CDR2 is SQIVND (reference sequence). The CDR3 loop is CASSIGGFNRVNTEAFF. As DNA, the CDR3 is TGTGCCAGTAGTATTGGGGGCTTCAACAGGGTCAACACTGAAGCTTTCTTT.

The CDR3: CASSRRGSYEQYF. The CDR3 bases are TGTGCCAGCAGTCGCCGGGGTTCCTACGAGCAGTACTTC. The V gene is TRBV27, the J gene TRBJ2-7; possibly TRBD2 for D (5 bases). From germline, CDR1 is MNHEY and CDR2 SMNVEV (reference sequence). V lost 5 bases and J lost 1, with 9 bases in between. The CDR3 is 13 residues long.

The chain has TRBV7-9 and TRBJ2-1; 10 positions agree with TRBD1. Trimming took 5 bases from V and 9 from J; bases not matched to a gene: 10. This CDR3 spans 15 amino acids. Germline assignment: CDR1 SEHNR and CDR2 FQNEAQ (reference sequence). CDR3 in DNA: TGTGCCAGCAGCGCAGCCGGGACAGGGGATATTGAGCAGTTCTTC. This sequence encodes CASSAAGTGDIEQFF.

The V gene is TRBV15, the J gene TRBJ2-5, with 7 positions matching TRBD1. The germline V gene encodes CDR1 LNHNV and CDR2 YYDKDF (reference sequence). V was pared by 6 bases and J by 5 bases, with 9 bases of the junction left unmatched. The CDR3 is 14 amino acids. CDR3 nucleotide sequence: TGTGCCACCAGAGGGGGCCTCCGCGGGGAGACCCAGTACTTC. Translation: CATRGGLRGETQYF.

The V call is TRBV19, the J call TRBJ2-3, with 13 nucleotides matching TRBD2. Germline V lookup: CDR1 LNHDA, CDR2 SQIVND (reference sequence). This CDR3 spans 17 amino acids. With 0 bases clipped from V and 2 bases from J, the junction kept 2 bases outside the gene matches. CDR3 nucleotides: TGTGCCAGTAGTATAGAGGGACTAGCGGGATTCACAGATACGCAGTATTTT. Translated: CASSIEGLAGFTDTQYF.

The V and J genes are TRBV10-3 and TRBJ2-7; D may be TRBD2 (6 bases). Germline CDR1 reads ENHRY; CDR2 reads SYGVKD. The CDR3 length is 13 residues. V lost 6 bases to trimming and J lost 0 bases, with 9 bases between them. DNA of the CDR3: TGTGCCATCAGCCTGACTAGCTCCTACGAGCAGTACTTC. Translation: CAISLTSSYEQYF.

The chain is built from TRBV19 and TRBJ2-1, with 12 bases aligning to TRBD1. Trimming at V came to 4 bases and at J to 0 bases, leaving 10 bases not matched to a gene. Germline V gene lookup returns CDR1 LNHDA and CDR2 SQIVND (reference sequence). The CDR3 is made up of 19 amino acids. The CDR3 reads CASSKRGQGAISSYNEQFF. CDR3 sequence (DNA): TGTGCCAGTAGTAAACGGGGACAGGGGGCTATAAGCTCCTACAATGAGCAGTTCTTC. Full variable domain (missing parts from reference TRBV19 and TRBJ2-1): DGGITQSPKYLFRKEGQNVTLSCEQNLNHDAMYWYRQDPGQGLRLIYYSQIVNDFQKGDIAEGYSVSREKKESFPLTVTSAQKNPTAFYLCASSKRGQGAISSYNEQFFGPGTRLTVL.

V usage is TRBV7-2 and J usage is TRBJ2-1; D ambiguous. Germline V gene lookup returns CDR1 SGHTA and CDR2 FQGNSA. Trimming cost V 1 base and J 0 bases, with 7 bases left between them. The CDR3 is 15 residues long. For the CDR3, the DNA is TGTGCCAGCAGCTTAGTATTGAGCTCCTACAATGAGCAGTTCTTC. Its translation is CASSLVLSSYNEQFF. Variable domain in full (rest from reference TRBV7-2 and TRBJ2-1): GAGVSQSPSNKVTEKGKDVELRCDPISGHTALYWYRQSLGQGLEFLIYFQGNSAPDKSGLPSDRFSAERTGGSVSTLTIQRTQQEDSAVYLCASSLVLSSYNEQFFGPGTRLTVL.

The rearrangement uses TRBV3-1 (or the pseudogene TRBV3-2) and TRBJ1-1, with 7 bases that match TRBD1. The CDR3 extends over 18 amino acids. Germline CDR1 is LGHDT and CDR2 is YNNKEL (reference sequence). Trimming at V came to 6 bases and at J to 0 bases, leaving 16 bases not matched to a gene. This chain's CDR3 is CASSPGTDIFNMNTEAFF. For the CDR3, the DNA is TGTGCCAGCAGTCCCGGGACAGACATTTTCAACATGAACACTGAAGCTTTCTTT.

V and J are TRBV25-1 and TRBJ2-5; 7 nucleotides match TRBD2. The CDR3 sequence is 14 residues long. The V segment lost 7 bases and the J segment 5 bases; nucleotides outside the gene matches: 10. The germline CDR1 and CDR2 sequences are MGHDK and SYGVNS. CDR3 coding DNA: TGTGCCAGCACCGGGGAGGGGTTGATGGAGACCCAGTACTTC. It yields the protein CASTGEGLMETQYF.

V and J are TRBV12-1 and TRBJ1-5. TRBV12-1 is a pseudogene. This CDR3 contains 18 residues. The CDR3 reads CASSFLTLGDGSNQPQHF. For the CDR3, the DNA is TGTGCCAGCAGCTTTTTAACCCTCGGAGACGGTAGCAATCAGCCCCAGCATTTT.

The genes are TRBV19 and TRBJ1-2, with D uncertain. V lost 5 bases, J lost 3 bases, and 10 bases lay in between. Per germline, CDR1 LNHDA and CDR2 SQIVND (reference sequence). There are 13 residues in the CDR3. CDR3: CASSYGSYYGYTF. Written as DNA, the CDR3 is TGTGCCAGTAGTTACGGTTCCTACTATGGCTACACCTTC.

The rearrangement uses TRBV6-5 and TRBJ2-1; 8 nucleotides agree with TRBD2. The CDR3 runs 14 residues. The V gene's germline CDR1 is MNHEY and CDR2 SVGAGI. V was pared by 4 bases and J by 7 bases, with 6 bases of the junction left unmatched. The CDR3 spells CASSSIGRGNEQFF. The CDR3, as DNA: TGTGCCAGCAGTTCCATCGGGAGGGGGAATGAGCAGTTCTTC.

The chain carries TRBV15 and TRBJ2-3, with TRBD2 identical over 10 bases. Germline values: CDR1 LNHNV, CDR2 YYDKDF (reference sequence). V trimming: 2 bases; J trimming: 2 bases; junction bases outside the gene matches: 4. The CDR3 contains 16 residues. CDR3 amino acids: CATSRPLAGDTDTQYF. CDR3 sequence (DNA): TGTGCCACCAGCAGACCCCTAGCGGGGGACACAGATACGCAGTATTTT.

This sequence joins TRBV4-2 and TRBJ1-2; no clear D. V gave up 0 bases and J gave up 7 bases, with 15 bases separating them. Germline-derived CDR1 and CDR2 are LGHNA and YNFKEQ. The CDR3 length is 15 residues. For the CDR3, the DNA is TGTGCCAGCAGCCAAGATGAGCGTAAGGGAGGTGGCTACACCTTC. This encodes CASSQDERKGGGYTF.

This chain uses TRBV21-1 with TRBJ2-1; TRBD2, the D gene given by the table, was not confirmed from the DNA. TRBV21-1 is an annotated pseudogene. CDR3 length equals 17 residues. The CDR3 here is CASSFRRTSGRGNEQFF. The CDR3 DNA reads as TGTGCCAGCAGCTTCCGCCGGACTAGCGGGAGGGGCAATGAGCAGTTCTTC.

This clone was observed once. The rearrangement links TRBV7-9 to TRBJ2-5, with 9 bases identical to TRBD2. This CDR3 is 14 amino acids long. Germline CDR1 is SEHNR and CDR2 is FQNEAQ (reference sequence). CDR3 DNA: TGTACTACGGCTGGGCTAGCGGGGAAAGAGACCCAGTACTTC. This sequence encodes CTTAGLAGKETQYF.

The chain uses TRBV7-9 and TRBJ2-7; 7 bases map to TRBD1. V shed 5 bases and J 6 bases; nucleotides not matched to a gene: 10. Germline V CDR1 and CDR2: SEHNR, FQNEAQ (reference sequence). This CDR3 is built from 14 residues. The CDR3 region is CASSARQGRGEQYF. CDR3 nucleotide sequence: TGTGCCAGCAGCGCGAGACAGGGAAGAGGCGAGCAGTACTTC.

The gene calls are TRBV21-1 and TRBJ2-3; the table names TRBD2, a call not compared with the DNA. TRBV21-1 is recorded as a pseudogene. This CDR3 contains 16 residues. The CDR3 here is CASSIRAGTVADTQYF. The DNA for the CDR3 is TGTGCCAGCAGCATTCGGGCAGGGACTGTCGCAGATACGCAGTATTTT.

The rearrangement uses TRBV6-2 or TRBV6-3 and TRBJ2-5, with 9 bases that match TRBD2. The CDR3 totals 18 residues. Germline lookup yields CDR1 MNHEY and CDR2 SVGEGT. Trimming at V came to 0 bases and at J to 4 bases, leaving 12 bases not matched to a gene. CDR3 region: CASSYSPFGTSLVETQYF. The DNA for the CDR3 is TGTGCCAGCAGTTACTCCCCCTTTGGGACTAGCCTCGTAGAGACCCAGTACTTC.

This clone appeared many times. V gene TRBV18 combines with J gene TRBJ2-5, with D tentatively TRBD2 (6 bases). V was cut by 0 bases and J by 5 bases, with 13 bases left in between. The V gene's germline CDR1 is KGHSH and CDR2 LQKENI. The CDR3 is 15 residues long. CDR3 in DNA: TGTGCCAGCTCACCACCGAACGGGGGACGGGAGACCCAGTACTTC. This gives the protein CASSPPNGGRETQYF.